A selection of T cell receptor beta chains follows, all from one sample in a study of cytomegalovirus exposure and HLA in healthy donors. Method: immunoSEQ multiplex PCR; TCRdb's copy keeps in-frame clones and lacks some. The sample yields 150,000 or so clones, roughly 87% seen once. Sequencing was done on a sample of PBMCs. The receptors shown here come from a woman younger than 30 in good health and CMV-seronegative. CDR3s include the opening cysteine and the closing phenylalanine or tryptophan. A D gene is named only where the DNA matches it firmly. A clone size is listed for some rows: how often the clone was seen (once, few, many), or a class if it is expanded.

v_gene	j_gene	abundance	d_gene	CDR3nt	CDR3aa
TRBV25-1	TRBJ1-1	.	TRBD1	TGTGCCAGCAGTGAAGACAGGGGTTCGGTTGGGACTGAAGCTTTCTTT	CASSEDRGSVGTEAFF
TRBV6-1	TRBJ1-1	.	.	TGTGCCAGCAGTCACCGACAGGCTGAAGCTTTCTTT	CASSHRQAEAFF
TRBV5-6	TRBJ2-6	.	.	TGTGCCAGCAGCCTGTGGGCCAACGTCCTGACTTTC	CASSLWANVLTF
TRBV6-6	TRBJ1-1	.	.	TGTGCCAGCAGAAACCAGGGGAACACTGAAGCTTTCTTT	CASRNQGNTEAFF
TRBV14	TRBJ2-7	.	.	TGTGCCAGCAGCCGAGCCTTTGGCAGGGGCCACGAGCAGTACTTC	CASSRAFGRGHEQYF
TRBV4-2	TRBJ1-2	.	TRBD1	TGTGCCAGCAGTGAGGGACAGGCGATATATGGCTACACCTTC	CASSEGQAIYGYTF
TRBV9	TRBJ1-4	few	TRBD1	TGTGCCAGCAGCGAGGGGGCAGGTCCTAATGAAAAACTGTTTTTT	CASSEGAGPNEKLFF
TRBV7-9	TRBJ1-1	.	.	TGTGCCAGCAGCGCCCCGCAGGGGCCCGACACTGAAGCTTTCTTT	CASSAPQGPDTEAFF
TRBV5-8	TRBJ2-1	once	TRBD2	TGTGCCAGCAGCCTCGGACTAGCGGGCGGAGAGCAGTTCTTC	CASSLGLAGGEQFF
TRBV15	TRBJ1-5	.	TRBD1	TGTGCCACCAGCCCCCGACAGGGGGGAAATCAGCCCCAGCATTTT	CATSPRQGGNQPQHF
TRBV6-5	TRBJ1-5	.	TRBD1	TGTGCCAGCAGCCCCGGGACAGGGAATCAGCCCCAGCATTTT	CASSPGTGNQPQHF
TRBV7-9	TRBJ1-1	.	.	TGTGCCAGCAGCTTATTGGCAGAGGCCCTTGAAGCTTTCTTT	CASSLLAEALEAFF
TRBV4-2	TRBJ2-5	.	TRBD2	TGTGCCAGCAGCCCCCGGACTAACGGGGGGTTGGAGACCCAGTACTTC	CASSPRTNGGLETQYF
TRBV10-1	TRBJ2-7	.	TRBD2	TGCGCCAGCAGTGAGACTAGCGGGGCCCCCTACGAGCAGTACTTC	CASSETSGAPYEQYF
TRBV5-6	TRBJ2-5	.	.	TGTGCCAGCAGCTTGGGCTTAGGGGGTTGGGAAGAAGAGACCCAGTACTTC	CASSLGLGGWEEETQYF
TRBV4-1	TRBJ2-7	.	.	TGCGCCAGCAGCCAAGGACTTGGGTTTCCCTACGAGCAGTACTTC	CASSQGLGFPYEQYF
TRBV7-6	TRBJ2-2	.	.	TGTGCCAGCAGCTGGAGTGGAACCGGGGAGCTGTTTTTT	CASSWSGTGELFF
TRBV5-1	TRBJ1-4	.	.	TGCGCCAGCAGCTCAGGACAGAAAGAAGTCGAAAAACTGTTTTTT	CASSSGQKEVEKLFF
TRBV7-9	TRBJ1-1	once	.	TGTGCCAGCAGCTTAGGACATATGAACACTGAAGCTTTCTTT	CASSLGHMNTEAFF
TRBV15	TRBJ2-3	.	.	TGTGCCACCAGCGAACGACCCGGATGGCGGGCCCTCAACACAGATACGCAGTATTTT	CATSERPGWRALNTDTQYF
TRBV5-1	TRBJ1-2	.	.	TGCGCCAGCAGCTTTGGAGGGAGGGAGACTAACTATGGCTACACCTTC	CASSFGGRETNYGYTF
TRBV6-5	TRBJ2-2	.	.	TGTGCCAGCAGTTCTCCCCAGACTAACACCGGGGAGCTGTTTTTT	CASSSPQTNTGELFF
TRBV7-8	TRBJ2-7	.	.	TGTGCCAGCCAGGGATCAGGCTACGAGCAGTACTTC	CASQGSGYEQYF
TRBV20-1	TRBJ1-1	.	.	TGCAGTGCTAGAGGGGTGAGGGAAGCTTTCTTT	CSARGVREAFF
TRBV11-1	TRBJ2-6	.	.	TGTGCCAGCGGGGCCTCTGGGGCCAACGTCCTGACTTTC	CASGASGANVLTF
TRBV9	TRBJ2-1	.	TRBD1	TGTGCCAGCAGCGTAGGACAGGGGGTCTATGAGCAGTTCTTC	CASSVGQGVYEQFF
TRBV9	TRBJ1-6	.	.	TGTGCCAGCAGCGTAGATCCGGGTGTGGGTTCACCCCTCCACTTT	CASSVDPGVGSPLHF
TRBV15	TRBJ2-2	.	TRBD2	TGTGCCACCAGCAGAGCCGGAGGACTAGCGGGGGGGCGGGTCACCGGGGAGCTGTTTTTT	CATSRAGGLAGGRVTGELFF
TRBV27	TRBJ2-1	.	TRBD2	TGTGCCAGCAGTTTATCTAGCGGGGTAGGTAGTGAGCAGTTCTTC	CASSLSSGVGSEQFF
TRBV7-2	TRBJ2-7	.	.	TGTGCCAGCAGCTTAGGACCGGGATCCTACGAGCAGTACTTC	CASSLGPGSYEQYF
TRBV7-3	TRBJ2-3	.	.	TGTGCCAGCAGCTACAACACAGATACGCAGTATTTT	CASSYNTDTQYF
TRBV5-1	TRBJ1-1	.	.	TGCGCCAGCAGCCCCGCAGGGAACACTGAAGCTTTCTTT	CASSPAGNTEAFF
TRBV2	TRBJ2-2	.	TRBD2	TGTGCCAGCACCCCATTACCTAGCGGGGGGAACACCGGGGAGCTGTTTTTT	CASTPLPSGGNTGELFF
TRBV29-1	TRBJ1-1	.	.	TGCAGCGTGTACAGGGTGGGCACTGAAGCTTTCTTT	CSVYRVGTEAFF
TRBV23-1	TRBJ1-4	.	.	TGCGCCAGCAGTTTCAAGCGGAGGCACGATGAAAAACTGTTTTTT	CASSFKRRHDEKLFF
TRBV4-1	TRBJ1-4	.	.	TGCGCCAGCAGCCGTTTACAGAAGGCAACTAATGAAAAACTGTTTTTT	CASSRLQKATNEKLFF
TRBV7-2	TRBJ1-4	.	TRBD1	TGTGCCAGCAGCTTGGGACAGGGAAGAGAAAAACTGTTTTTT	CASSLGQGREKLFF
TRBV6-5	TRBJ1-5	.	TRBD1	TGTGCCAGCAAGAGGGACAGACATAGCAATCAGCCCCAGCATTTT	CASKRDRHSNQPQHF
TRBV29-1	TRBJ2-3	.	.	TGCAGCGTTGAAGAAAGTAGGGGTTTCCCAGATACGCAGTATTTT	CSVEESRGFPDTQYF
TRBV7-9	TRBJ2-1	.	.	TGTGCCAGCAGCTTTAATCCGGCGGGTTTTAGCTCCTACAATGAGCAGTTCTTC	CASSFNPAGFSSYNEQFF
TRBV4-1	TRBJ2-5	.	TRBD2	TGCGCCAGCAGCCAAGATCGGGGGGGGGCATGGGTTAAATACCAAGAGACCCAGTACTTC	CASSQDRGGAWVKYQETQYF
TRBV6-5	TRBJ1-1	few	TRBD1	TGTGCCAGCAGTTACTCTTCAGGGGGGACTGAAGCTTTCTTT	CASSYSSGGTEAFF
TRBV7-3	TRBJ2-5	.	TRBD1	TGTGCCAGCAGCGCGCAGGGGGCTGAGACCCAGTACTTC	CASSAQGAETQYF
TRBV5-3	TRBJ1-6	.	.	TGTGCCAGAAGCGTAAGAATTTGGGCAGATAATTCACCCCTCCACTTT	CARSVRIWADNSPLHF
TRBV7-9	TRBJ1-1	.	TRBD1	TGTGCCAGCAGCGGCAGGACAGGGGGCAACACTGAAGCTTTCTTT	CASSGRTGGNTEAFF